The clone carrying this T cell receptor (beta chain) was observed a handful of times. The antigen is unknown. The source of the sample is a study of identical twins. It was template switching that added a universal primer site, and there were unique molecular identifiers on the cDNA. TCRdb reanalysed the 5' RACE reads using MiXCR and keeps one entry per CDR3 protein. The data contain roughly 700,000 distinct CDR3 sequences, around 8.6% of them singletons. Study-level points and caveats: Surplus twin overlap in beta out-of-frame sequences was less pronounced.

V lost 3 bases, J lost 1 base, and 9 bases lay in between. CDR1 is LNHDA, CDR2 SQIVND, per germline (reference sequence). The CDR3 totals 14 residues. The donors were all healthy and Caucasian. Separately, the same data were catalogued under a study of yellow fever vaccine responses in identical twins.

Sequenced sample: PBMCs. The receptor was derived from a woman aged 18-29 years in good health. The genes are TRBV19 and TRBJ2-5; D unclear. The CDR3 DNA follows: TGTGCCAGTAGTATCTTGGGCTCCCAAGAGACCCAGTACTTC. Its protein is CASSILGSQETQYF.